What follows is one T cell receptor (beta chain) and its context. The data were obtained in a study of blood T cell repertoires in COVID-19. Authors' methods: Amplifying reference gene primers gave estimates of nucleated cell counts. Produced via immunoSEQ multiplex PCR; TCRdb's table is partial and in-frame only. V, J and clone size are taken as reported in that table, and D and trimming were inferred from the DNA itself. This table holds around 360,000 clones, approximately 89% found once. Membership in each cohort depended on participant-reported clinical history. This receptor was obtained from a man aged 40-49 years in a cohort exposed to, infected with or recovered from COVID-19 (not recorded which). Sequenced sample: PBMCs or T cells enriched from blood (not recorded which).

The chain's CDR3 is CASSLGTGLAGVDTDTQYF. CDR3 bases: TGTGCCAGCAGCTTAGGAACGGGACTAGCGGGAGTTGACACAGATACGCAGTATTTT. The rearrangement uses TRBV7-7 and TRBJ2-3; 14 positions agree with TRBD2. The CDR3 spans 19 residues. Germline V CDR1 and CDR2: SSHAT, FNYEAQ (reference sequence). Trimming at V came to 1 base and at J to 2 bases, leaving 8 bases not matched to a gene. The variable domain in full, with the rest retrieved from reference TRBV7-7 and TRBJ2-3, is GAGVSQSPRYKVTKRGQDVTLRCDPISSHATLYWYQQALGQGPEFLTYFNYEAQPDKSGLPSDRFSAERPEGSISTLTIQRTEQRDSAMYRCASSLGTGLAGVDTDTQYFGPGTRLTVL.